This T cell receptor (beta chain) emerged from a study of shared clonotypes between healthy human individuals. In the CD4+ fraction, cells were divided into CD45RA+ naive and CD45RA-negative memory subsets. Per the germline V gene, CDR1 is SGHRS and CDR2 is YFSETQ. The V gene lost 0 bases and the J gene lost 9 bases, with 12 bases spanning the gap. There are 13 residues in the CDR3. Each subset's genomic DNA was shared equally among a number of immunoSEQ plates. Data came from immunoSEQ multiplex PCR; TCRdb stores just in-frame clones and leaves some out. This table has roughly 2.5 million clones, more than 90% appearing once.

The sample consisted of naive CD4+ T cells sorted from blood. The subset here: CD45RA+ positively selected. This chain uses TRBV5-1 with TRBJ1-1; D perhaps matches TRBD1 (5 bases). This receptor was obtained from a man younger than 35 in good health. In nucleotides, the CDR3 is TGCGCCAGCAGCTTGGGAGGAGGGGAAAAAGCTTTCTTT. Protein: CASSLGGGEKAFF.